The TCR beta chain described here comes from a study of blood T cell repertoires in COVID-19. Overall study context: Donors in the United States, Italy and Spain gave samples during acute or convalescent COVID-19. PBMCs, B-cell-depleted T cells, or T cells were the source of the cDNA or gDNA that made up the material.

This clone occurred a few times. In the source study's methods: Researchers report that nucleated cell counts were estimated from reference gene primer amplification. Generated by immunoSEQ multiplex PCR, the TCRdb table keeps only in-frame clones and is missing some. D and trimming come from the DNA, and the V and J calls and clone size come from that table. The sample has roughly 87,000 clones, 60% to 80% seen once. V was trimmed by 3 bases and J by 0 bases, leaving 18 bases between them. Looked up from germline, CDR1 is LNHDA and CDR2 is SQIVND (reference sequence). The CDR3 covers 17 residues. This receptor was taken from an elderly woman with acute or convalescent COVID-19. The source material was peripheral blood. The V gene is TRBV19, the J gene TRBJ2-7; a weak D match, TRBD2 (6 bases). This CDR3 reads CASSMGGRDGYSYEQYF. For the CDR3, the DNA is TGTGCCAGTAGTATGGGGGGTCGCGACGGATACTCCTACGAGCAGTACTTC.